This TCR beta chain is from a study of blood T cell repertoires in COVID-19. Study-level information: T cells, B-cell-depleted T cells, or PBMCs provided the cDNA or gDNA that served as material.

This clone was detected only once. V lost 8 bases to trimming and J lost 9 bases, with 11 bases between them. The CDR3 has 11 residues. Germline V gene lookup returns CDR1 SEHNR and CDR2 FQNEAQ (reference sequence). Sequenced by immunoSEQ multiplex PCR; TCRdb stores in-frame clones only, minus some. The sample lists hundreds of thousands of clones, roughly 86% occurring once. The genes are TRBV7-9 and TRBJ2-4; D unclear. This TCR came from a woman between 65 and 79 years old with COVID-19, enrolled during active disease. Sequenced material: peripheral blood. The DNA for the CDR3 is TGTGCCAGCGCCTCCCGGAGCATTCAGTACTTC. Translated, it gives CASASRSIQYF.